This T cell receptor (beta chain) is from a study of cytomegalovirus exposure and HLA in healthy donors. Findings and caveats of the study: Follow-up analysis seemed to connect common viral pathogens with several of the most significant clusters identified. TRBV6-2, TRBV6-3 and some other V segments were excluded as indistinguishable. The availability of immune exposure information extended only to CMV serostatus. Follow-up analysis later connected one missense variant in DCLRE1C with trimming of TCR beta V- and J-genes.

A multiplex PCR was run with 60 Vbeta primers and 13 Jbeta primers. Some clones are missing from TCRdb's copy, which holds only in-frame ones; the method was immunoSEQ multiplex PCR. Here the sample spans approximately 150,000 clones, about four fifths being singletons. In the case of this clone: Its target is not known.

Trimming took 4 bases from V and 9 from J, leaving 16 bases between them. The germline V gene encodes CDR1 MNHEY and CDR2 SVGAGI. The length of the CDR3 is 15 residues. The source of this sequence is a man in his thirties or forties in good health and CMV-seropositive. V usage is TRBV6-5 and J usage is TRBJ1-6; tentative D call: TRBD1 (5 bases). Sequencing was done on a sample of PBMCs. This chain's CDR3 is CASSSSEAGGSPLHF. Here the CDR3 DNA reads TGTGCCAGCAGTTCCTCCGAGGCCGGGGGTTCACCCCTCCACTTT.